A single sample is the source of the 27 T cell receptor beta chains below, sequenced in a study of follicular helper T cells after annual influenza vaccination. Here immunoSEQ multiplex PCR was the method, and the copy in TCRdb shows in-frame clones only, minus some. The sample lists some 8,300 clones, 82% occurring once. Specified time point: 2014-2015 season, pre-vaccination. The material was CXCR5+ CD38- circulating T follicular helper cells from blood, obtained on the day of influenza vaccination. Subset of the sample: circulating Tfh, non-naive CD4+CXCR5+PD-1+ (ICOS+CD38+ or ICOS-CD38-). The source is an adult who received the influenza vaccine.

This clone was seen just once. CDR3 bases: TGTGCCAGCAGCTCGAGGACCCAACGGGGCACAGATACGCAGTATTTT. Translation gives CASSSRTQRGTDTQYF. The chain uses TRBV7-9 and TRBJ2-3; the D is unclear. Germline loops: CDR1 SEHNR, CDR2 FQNEAQ (reference sequence). V lost 4 bases and J 1 base, leaving 15 bases between the germline ends. The CDR3 has 16 residues.

The V call is TRBV10-3, the J call TRBJ1-5; D not certain. V was pared by 4 bases and J by 3 bases, with 7 bases between. The CDR3 runs to 13 residues. Germline-derived CDR1 and CDR2 are ENHRY and SYGVKD. CDR3 DNA: TGTGCCATCAGTGGAGCGGACAATCAGCCCCAGCATTTT. Translation: CAISGADNQPQHF.

A word on this clone: This sample also contains other DNA sequences that code for the same CDR3. In nucleotides, the CDR3 is TGTGCCAGCAGCCAGGACAGGGTGCGGGAAGCTTTCTTT. This sequence encodes CASSQDRVREAFF. The chain has TRBV27 and TRBJ1-1, with TRBD1 identical over 8 bases. The V and J ends lost 6 bases and 8 bases, in that order; junction bases with no gene match: 8. From germline, CDR1 is MNHEY and CDR2 SMNVEV (reference sequence). The CDR3 runs 13 residues.

The chain combines TRBV4-3 with TRBJ2-3; perhaps D is TRBD1 or TRBD2 (6 bases each). Per the germline V gene, CDR1 is LGHNA and CDR2 is YSLEER. CDR3 length equals 17 residues. V was cut by 1 base and J by 4 bases, with 18 bases left in between. CDR3 sequence (DNA): TGCGCCAGCAGCCAAGGGGGGGCGATTTTCCAGCCAGATACGCAGTATTTT. This gives the protein CASSQGGAIFQPDTQYF.

The chain uses TRBV27 and TRBJ2-1; a possible D gene is TRBD2 (6 bases). Germline V lookup: CDR1 MNHEY, CDR2 SMNVEV (reference sequence). This CDR3 contains 18 residues. Trimming took 3 bases from V and 3 from J, leaving 21 bases between them. The CDR3: CASSFLGAKGLRYNEQFF. CDR3 bases: TGTGCCAGCAGTTTCCTCGGGGCTAAGGGACTCCGCTACAATGAGCAGTTCTTC.

This clone appeared once. J is TRBJ2-5 and V is TRBV14, with D possibly TRBD1 on 5 matching bases. Trimming took 5 bases from V and 4 from J, leaving 32 bases between them. CDR1 and CDR2 (germline): SGHDN, FVKESK. The CDR3 covers 20 residues. The DNA for the CDR3 is TGTGCCAGCAGCGATAACCTGAGATTACAGGTGAAGTTCCAGGTAGAGACCCAGTACTTC. This codes for CASSDNLRLQVKFQVETQYF.

J is TRBJ2-2 and V is TRBV27; 7 nucleotides align to TRBD1. With V trimmed by 10 bases and J by 1 base, 3 bases remained unmatched. CDR1 and CDR2 (germline): MNHEY, SMNVEV (reference sequence). The CDR3 length is 13 residues. The CDR3 is CATWTGNTGELFF. DNA of the CDR3: TGTGCCACTTGGACAGGGAACACCGGGGAGCTGTTTTTT.

This chain joins TRBV5-1 and TRBJ2-1, with D unresolved. Germline CDR1 reads SGHRS; CDR2 reads YFSETQ. V lost 7 bases and J 9 bases, leaving 11 bases between the germline ends. The CDR3 runs 11 residues. The CDR3 here is CASHAQGEQFF. For the CDR3, the DNA is TGCGCCAGCCACGCACAAGGTGAGCAGTTCTTC.

The CDR3, as DNA: TGTGCCAGCAGCCCCGGTGGTAGCTCCTACGAGCAGTACTTC. It yields the protein CASSPGGSSYEQYF. The chain links TRBV11-2 to TRBJ2-7; D is undetermined. CDR1 and CDR2 (germline): SGHAT, FQNNGV. V lost 5 bases and J lost 0, with 11 bases in between. The CDR3 loop spans 14 amino acids.

The chain is built from TRBV5-1 and TRBJ2-1, with 8 nucleotides matching TRBD2. CDR1 is SGHRS and CDR2 is YFSETQ in the germline V gene. The CDR3 totals 15 residues. V shed 2 bases and J 5 bases; nucleotides not matched to a gene: 6. CDR3 nucleotide sequence: TGCGCCAGCAGCTTAGGGGGACTAGGGAACAATGAGCAGTTCTTC. Its translation: CASSLGGLGNNEQFF.

The rearrangement links TRBV5-4 to TRBJ2-3; 8 nucleotides match TRBD1. The CDR3 runs to 14 residues. Germline CDR1 reads SGHNT; CDR2 reads YYREEE (reference sequence). V gave up 2 bases and J gave up 4 bases; unmatched junction bases: 3. CDR3 protein: CASSFQTGADTQYF. The CDR3 region has the DNA TGTGCCAGCAGCTTCCAGACAGGGGCAGATACGCAGTATTTT.

The chain joins TRBV7-9 to TRBJ1-2; 10 bases line up with TRBD1. CDR1 and CDR2 (germline): SEHNR, FQNEAQ (reference sequence). The CDR3 totals 15 residues. Trimming took 2 bases from V and 10 from J; bases not matched to a gene: 10. The CDR3 DNA reads as TGTGCCAGCAGCTTAAACTCCGGGACAGGGGAGGTCTACACCTTC. It is translated as CASSLNSGTGEVYTF.

The gene calls are TRBV6-1 and TRBJ1-2; TRBD1 matches at 9 bases. Trimming removed 4 bases from V and 8 bases from J; junction bases left unmatched: 8. This CDR3 has 14 residues. Germline V lookup: CDR1 MNHNS, CDR2 SASEGT. This CDR3 reads CASSGRDRVGGYTF. DNA of the CDR3: TGTGCCAGCAGTGGCAGGGACAGGGTGGGAGGCTACACCTTC.

This chain joins TRBV18 and TRBJ1-5, with a possible D match to TRBD1 (5 bases). Germline values: CDR1 KGHSH, CDR2 LQKENI. Trimming took off 4 bases at V and 7 bases at J, with 20 bases between the two ends. The CDR3 contains 16 residues. The CDR3 DNA follows: TGTGCCAGCTCACTAGCGTCCCAGGGCGGTACCCAGCCCCAGCATTTT. It yields the protein CASSLASQGGTQPQHF.

J is TRBJ2-1 and V is TRBV4-2, with 10 positions matching TRBD2. The trim removed 1 base at V and 2 bases at J, leaving 5 bases unmatched. CDR3 length equals 17 residues. CDR1 and CDR2 from the germline V gene are LGHNA and YNFKEQ. The CDR3 nucleotides read TGTGCCAGCAGCCAAGGTCCTAGCGGGGGACCCTACAATGAGCAGTTCTTC. It yields the protein CASSQGPSGGPYNEQFF.

The genes are TRBV5-1 and TRBJ2-3, with D possibly being TRBD2 (6 bases). Germline values: CDR1 SGHRS, CDR2 YFSETQ. The CDR3 covers 16 residues. With 3 bases removed from V and 0 bases from J, the gap between germline ends came to 14 bases. Here the CDR3 reads CASSSQAGTSTDTQYF. DNA of the CDR3: TGCGCCAGCAGCTCCCAGGCAGGGACTAGCACAGATACGCAGTATTTT.

The rearrangement links TRBV5-1 to TRBJ1-1, with D hard to call. The CDR3 contains 14 residues. V was cut by 0 bases and J by 1 base, with 7 bases left in between. Germline loops: CDR1 SGHRS, CDR2 YFSETQ. CDR3 in DNA: TGCGCCAGCAGCTTGGTTTCAGCGAACACTGAAGCTTTCTTT. This encodes CASSLVSANTEAFF.

The chain uses TRBV19 and TRBJ2-1; 14 bases are shared with TRBD2. This CDR3 spans 20 amino acids. Germline trimming cut 5 bases from V and 4 bases from J; bases unmatched to any gene: 16. Germline CDR1 is LNHDA and CDR2 is SQIVND (reference sequence). The CDR3 loop reads CASSAPHGTSGGSGYNEQFF. The CDR3 DNA is TGTGCCAGTAGTGCACCCCATGGGACTAGCGGGGGTTCAGGGTACAATGAGCAGTTCTTC.

The gene calls are TRBV18 and TRBJ1-5, with 9 bases matching TRBD1. V was pared by 3 bases and J by 7 bases, with 10 bases of the junction left unmatched. This CDR3 spans 16 amino acids. Per the germline V gene, CDR1 is KGHSH and CDR2 is LQKENI. The chain's CDR3 is CASSPRTGDYGQPQHF. In nucleotides, the CDR3 is TGTGCCAGCTCACCGAGGACAGGGGATTACGGACAGCCCCAGCATTTT.

The V and J genes are TRBV29-1 and TRBJ1-5; D might be TRBD1 (5 bases). The V end lost 6 bases, the J end lost 3 bases, and 9 bases lay between the germline ends. This CDR3 region has 12 residues. Per the germline V gene, CDR1 is SQVTM and CDR2 is ANQGSEA. The CDR3 sequence: CSVDRDNQPQHF. CDR3 DNA: TGCAGCGTAGACAGAGACAATCAGCCCCAGCATTTT.

The chain has TRBV7-6 and TRBJ2-7; D remains ambiguous. The CDR3 is 12 amino acids. V lost 5 bases to trimming and J lost 3 bases, with 8 bases between them. Germline V gene sequence: CDR1 SGHVS, CDR2 FNYEAQ. This chain's CDR3 is CASSTHNYEQYF. The CDR3 coding sequence is TGTGCCAGCAGCACCCACAACTACGAGCAGTACTTC.

This sequence joins TRBV2 and TRBJ1-4, with D uncertain. Germline values: CDR1 SNHLY, CDR2 FYNNEI. Deletions cut 6 bases from V and 6 bases from J, with 8 bases between. CDR3 length: 12 amino acids. In DNA form, the CDR3 reads TGTGCCAGCAGCCAGGATTATGAAAAACTGTTTTTT. Protein sequence: CASSQDYEKLFF.

The chain recombines TRBV11-1 with TRBJ2-7; 10 bases are a match to TRBD2. Germline assignment: CDR1 SGHAT and CDR2 FQDESV (reference sequence). V shed 4 bases and J 0 bases; nucleotides not matched to a gene: 6. The CDR3 sequence is 16 residues long. CDR3 region: CASSWSGGASSYEQYF. The CDR3 region has the DNA TGTGCCAGCAGCTGGAGCGGGGGGGCCAGCTCCTACGAGCAGTACTTC.

This chain joins TRBV28 and TRBJ1-4; the match to TRBD1 covers 10 bases. This CDR3 contains 15 residues. J lost 7 bases, V lost 8 bases, and 10 bases had no gene match. Germline V lookup: CDR1 MDHEN, CDR2 SYDVKM. The CDR3 spells CASSQGGTGAEKLFF. The CDR3 DNA is TGTGCCAGCTCTCAAGGGGGGACAGGGGCTGAAAAACTGTTTTTT.

V and J are TRBV21-1 and TRBJ2-3; the table's D gene call, TRBD1, was not cross checked with the DNA. TRBV21-1 constitutes a pseudogene. The CDR3 runs to 16 residues. The CDR3 DNA is TGTGCCAGCAGCAGAGACTCGGGACAGGGGGCAGATACGCAGTATTTT. Its translation: CASSRDSGQGADTQYF.

V and J are TRBV19 and TRBJ2-1, with 12 bases aligning to TRBD1. This CDR3 spans 15 amino acids. From germline, CDR1 is LNHDA and CDR2 SQIVND (reference sequence). The V and J ends lost 1 base and 7 bases, in that order; junction bases with no gene match: 2. CDR3 protein: CASSIGGQGANEQFF. CDR3 sequence (DNA): TGTGCCAGTAGTATAGGGGGACAGGGGGCAAATGAGCAGTTCTTC.

This chain links TRBV5-1 with TRBJ1-4, with 7 positions matching TRBD1. The CDR3 consists of 13 residues. Trimming took 4 bases from V and 5 from J; bases not matched to a gene: 2. Germline V lookup: CDR1 SGHRS, CDR2 YFSETQ. The CDR3 reads CASSKGGNEKLFF. The CDR3 DNA follows: TGCGCCAGCAGCAAAGGGGGCAATGAAAAACTGTTTTTT.